The next 17 T cell receptor beta chains were all read from a single sample in a study of neurological immune-mediated disorders. From the 5' RACE reads, TCRdb called clonotypes with MiXCR, one entry per CDR3 protein. In the table there are approximately 82,000 distinct CDR3 sequences, approximately 14% of which are singletons. Sequencing was performed on PBMCs. The source is a woman in her forties or fifties in good health.

There are many counts of this clonotype. The chain combines TRBV9 with TRBJ1-1; D is ambiguous. Germline V CDR1 and CDR2: SGDLS, YYNGEE. This CDR3 spans 15 amino acids. V lost 0 bases to trimming and J lost 1 base, with 10 bases between them. CDR3 in amino acids: CASSVDLQTNTEAFF. CDR3 bases: TGTGCCAGCAGCGTAGATCTGCAGACGAACACTGAAGCTTTCTTT.

This clonotype was found once. A much larger clone is a single base away; this may be a read error. The gene calls are TRBV6-6 and TRBJ2-3, with D tentatively TRBD1 or TRBD2 (5 bases each). This CDR3 region has 17 residues. Per germline, CDR1 MNHNY and CDR2 SVGAGI (reference sequence). The CDR3 sequence: CASGHAPGRAREDTRYF. The DNA for the CDR3 is TGTGCCAGCGGACACGCTCCGGGGCGGGCCCGGGAAGATACGCGGTATTTT.

The J gene is TRBJ2-1, the V gene TRBV15, with 14 bases that match TRBD2. V lost 3 bases and J lost 2; bases outside the gene matches: 0. The CDR3 loop spans 16 amino acids. The germline gives CDR1 LNHNV, CDR2 YYDKDF (reference sequence). CDR3 sequence reads: CATSRGLAGAYNEQFF. As DNA, the CDR3 is TGTGCCACCAGCAGGGGACTAGCGGGAGCCTACAATGAGCAGTTCTTC.

This clonotype has at least ten counts. For the CDR3, the DNA is TGTGCCATCAGTGAGGGGACAGACAATGAGCAGTTCTTC. Its protein product is CAISEGTDNEQFF. The chain carries TRBV10-3 and TRBJ2-1, with TRBD1 matching over 7 bases. Germline V gene sequence: CDR1 ENHRY, CDR2 SYGVKD. The trim removed 2 bases at V and 5 bases at J, leaving 0 bases unmatched. This CDR3 has 13 amino acids.

This clonotype has at least ten counts. This chain uses TRBV7-9 with TRBJ1-1; 7 bases line up with TRBD1. Germline loops: CDR1 SEHNR, CDR2 FQNEAQ (reference sequence). The junction had 5 bases not matched to a gene; V was cut back by 1 base and J by 3 bases. The CDR3 spans 15 residues. The CDR3 loop reads CASSLGQGGYTEAFF. CDR3 in DNA: TGTGCCAGCAGCTTAGGTCAGGGGGGGTACACTGAAGCTTTCTTT.

Many counts were recorded for this clonotype. This chain links TRBV12-3 or TRBV12-4 with TRBJ2-1; TRBD2 is a possible D gene (5 bases). V was pared by 6 bases and J by 1 base, with 16 bases between. CDR3 length: 16 amino acids. The CDR3 spells CASRKAGSGSYNEQFF. The CDR3 bases are TGTGCCAGCAGAAAAGCTGGGTCGGGATCCTACAATGAGCAGTTCTTC.

This clonotype was recorded at least ten times. The chain is built from TRBV5-1 and TRBJ1-2; the D is unclear. The germline V gene encodes CDR1 SGHRS and CDR2 YFSETQ. This CDR3 is built from 14 residues. The V end lost 6 bases, the J end lost 0 bases, and 12 bases lay between the germline ends. CDR3 nucleotides: TGCGCCAGCACTTTCGCAGGCGCTAACTATGGCTACACCTTC. Translation gives CASTFAGANYGYTF.

This clonotype was detected ten times or more. J is TRBJ1-6 and V is TRBV15; D is possibly TRBD1 (5 bases). CDR3 length: 17 residues. Germline CDR1 is LNHNV and CDR2 is YYDKDF (reference sequence). Trimming took off 0 bases at V and 4 bases at J, with 13 bases between the two ends. The CDR3 loop reads CATSRDREGPYNSPLHF. CDR3 nucleotide sequence: TGTGCCACCAGCAGAGATCGGGAGGGACCTTATAATTCACCCCTCCACTTT.

V usage is TRBV5-1 and J usage is TRBJ2-1; D not certain. This CDR3 contains 13 residues. Germline V gives CDR1 SGHRS, CDR2 YFSETQ. The V gene lost 4 bases and the J gene lost 4 bases, with 9 bases spanning the gap. The CDR3 reads CASSVDGYNEQFF. The CDR3 DNA reads as TGCGCCAGCAGCGTAGACGGGTACAATGAGCAGTTCTTC.

There are many counts of this clonotype. The chain has TRBV20-1 and TRBJ1-5; D unclear. V dropped 0 bases and J dropped 2 bases, with 11 bases sitting between them. The CDR3 runs to 15 residues. Germline V gene data show CDR1 as DFQATT and CDR2 as SNEGSKA (reference sequence). The CDR3 bases are TGCAGTGCTAGAGATCGCATTTTGGGCAATCAGCCCCAGCATTTT. Its translation is CSARDRILGNQPQHF.

This clonotype was recorded many times. The chain is built from TRBV28 and TRBJ1-1; D is ambiguous. The V and J ends lost 3 bases and 1 base respectively, with 9 bases between them. The germline gives CDR1 MDHEN, CDR2 SYDVKM. The CDR3 loop spans 14 amino acids. DNA for the CDR3: TGTGCCAGCAGTTTTGTCAGGCAGAACACTGAAGCTTTCTTT. Its translation: CASSFVRQNTEAFF.

This clonotype was counted at least ten times. The genes are TRBV12-3 or TRBV12-4 and TRBJ2-7, with D unclear. The V end lost 5 bases, the J end lost 2 bases, and 13 bases lay between the germline ends. This CDR3 region has 14 residues. Here the CDR3 reads CASSIDPKTYEQYF. The CDR3 DNA follows: TGTGCCAGCAGTATAGATCCTAAGACCTACGAGCAGTACTTC.

There are many counts of this clonotype. The CDR3 spells CATSVPAQETQYF. The CDR3 DNA is TGTGCCACCAGTGTCCCAGCGCAAGAGACCCAGTACTTC. The genes are TRBV24-1 and TRBJ2-5; D gene uncertain. The CDR3 extends over 13 amino acids. Deletions cut 5 bases from V and 2 bases from J, with 8 bases between. Germline V gene data show CDR1 as KGHDR and CDR2 as SFDVKD.

This clonotype was recorded many times. The V call is TRBV7-2, the J call TRBJ1-1; no reliable D call. V shed 5 bases and J shed 4 bases, with 14 bases lying between them. Looked up from germline, CDR1 is SGHTA and CDR2 is FQGNSA. This CDR3 has 14 amino acids. CDR3 region: CASSGRTGVTEAFF. Here the CDR3 DNA reads TGTGCCAGCAGCGGCCGGACCGGGGTCACTGAAGCTTTCTTT.

This clonotype was counted ten times or more. The V gene is TRBV5-1, the J gene TRBJ2-7; D remains ambiguous. Between the trimmed V and J ends, which lost 5 bases and 2 bases, there was a span of 11 bases. The CDR3 has 13 amino acids. Germline CDR1 reads SGHRS; CDR2 reads YFSETQ. CDR3 sequence (DNA): TGCGCCAGCAGGGTCTCCGGCCCCTACGAGCAGTACTTC. Protein product: CASRVSGPYEQYF.

The table lists this clonotype with a few counts. The chain employs TRBV7-9 and TRBJ2-7; D is ambiguous. Germline CDR1 reads SEHNR; CDR2 reads FQNEAQ (reference sequence). V was trimmed by 1 base and J by 1 base, leaving 11 bases between them. The CDR3 contains 15 residues. The DNA of the CDR3 is TGTGCCAGCAGCTTAGAATCAGACTGGTCCTACGAGCAGTACTTC. As protein: CASSLESDWSYEQYF.

This clonotype has ten or more counts. The rearrangement joins TRBV10-3 to TRBJ1-5; possibly TRBD1 for D (5 bases). Looked up from germline, CDR1 is ENHRY and CDR2 is SYGVKD. The V and J ends lost 6 bases and 0 bases respectively, with 12 bases between them. CDR3 size: 15 residues. CDR3 sequence reads: CAISPTENSNQPQHF. In DNA form, the CDR3 reads TGTGCCATCAGCCCGACAGAGAATAGCAATCAGCCCCAGCATTTT.